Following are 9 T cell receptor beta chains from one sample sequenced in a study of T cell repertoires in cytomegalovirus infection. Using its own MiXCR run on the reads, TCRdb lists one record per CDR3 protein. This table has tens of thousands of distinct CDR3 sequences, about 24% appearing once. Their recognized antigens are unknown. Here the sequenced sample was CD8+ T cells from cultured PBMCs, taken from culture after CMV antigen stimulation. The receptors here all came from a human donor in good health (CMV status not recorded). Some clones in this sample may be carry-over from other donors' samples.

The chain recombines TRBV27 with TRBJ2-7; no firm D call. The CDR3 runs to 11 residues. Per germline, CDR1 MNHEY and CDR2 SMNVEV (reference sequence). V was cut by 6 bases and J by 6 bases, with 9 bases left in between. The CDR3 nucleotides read TGTGCCAGCAGCCCGGGTCTCGAGCAGTACTTC. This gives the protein CASSPGLEQYF.

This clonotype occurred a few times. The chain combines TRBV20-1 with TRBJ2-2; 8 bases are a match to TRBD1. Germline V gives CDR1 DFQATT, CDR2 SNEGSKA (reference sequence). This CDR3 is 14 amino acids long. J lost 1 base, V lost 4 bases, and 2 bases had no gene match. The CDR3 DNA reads TGCAGTGCTAACGACAGGGGGAACACCGGGGAGCTGTTTTTT. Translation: CSANDRGNTGELFF.

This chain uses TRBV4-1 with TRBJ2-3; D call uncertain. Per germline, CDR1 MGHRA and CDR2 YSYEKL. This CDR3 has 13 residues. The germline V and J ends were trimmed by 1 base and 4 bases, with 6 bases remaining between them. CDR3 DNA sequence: TGCGCCAGCAGCCAAGTTTCCTCAGATACGCAGTATTTT. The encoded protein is CASSQVSSDTQYF.

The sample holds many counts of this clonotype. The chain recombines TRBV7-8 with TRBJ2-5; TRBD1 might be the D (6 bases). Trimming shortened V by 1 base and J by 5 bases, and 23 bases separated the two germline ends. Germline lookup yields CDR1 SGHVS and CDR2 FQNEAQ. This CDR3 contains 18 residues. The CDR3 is CASSLEGVGRDPPETQYF. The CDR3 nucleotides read TGTGCCAGCAGCTTAGAGGGGGTAGGCCGGGACCCCCCGGAGACCCAGTACTTC.

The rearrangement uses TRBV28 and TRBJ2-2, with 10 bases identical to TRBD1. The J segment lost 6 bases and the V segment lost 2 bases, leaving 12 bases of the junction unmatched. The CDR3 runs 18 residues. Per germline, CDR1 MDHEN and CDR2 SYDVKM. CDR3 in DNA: TGTGCCAGCAGTTTACACCCGACAGGGGGCGATAGGGCCGGGGAGCTGTTTTTT. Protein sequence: CASSLHPTGGDRAGELFF.

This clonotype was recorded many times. The CDR3 DNA is TGTGCCAGCAGTCACACTACAGCGGATACGCAGTATTTT. Protein product: CASSHTTADTQYF. This sequence joins TRBV7-9 and TRBJ2-3; D ambiguous. V was shortened by 6 bases and J by 6 bases, with 13 bases between the two germline ends. In germline, CDR1 is SEHNR, CDR2 FQNEAQ (reference sequence). The CDR3 loop spans 13 amino acids.

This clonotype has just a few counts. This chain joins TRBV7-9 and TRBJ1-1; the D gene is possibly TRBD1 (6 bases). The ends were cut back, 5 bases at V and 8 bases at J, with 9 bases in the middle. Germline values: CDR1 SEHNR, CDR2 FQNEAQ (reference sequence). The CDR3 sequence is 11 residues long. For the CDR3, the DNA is TGTGCCAGCAGCCCGGGGGCGGAAGCTTTCTTT. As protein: CASSPGAEAFF.

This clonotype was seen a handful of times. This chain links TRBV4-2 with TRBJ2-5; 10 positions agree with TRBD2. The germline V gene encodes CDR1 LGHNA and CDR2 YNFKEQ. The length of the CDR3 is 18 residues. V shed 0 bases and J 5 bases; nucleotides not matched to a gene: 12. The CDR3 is CASSQDLRSGGALETQYF. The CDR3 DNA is TGTGCCAGCAGCCAAGATTTAAGAAGCGGGGGGGCTCTGGAGACCCAGTACTTC.

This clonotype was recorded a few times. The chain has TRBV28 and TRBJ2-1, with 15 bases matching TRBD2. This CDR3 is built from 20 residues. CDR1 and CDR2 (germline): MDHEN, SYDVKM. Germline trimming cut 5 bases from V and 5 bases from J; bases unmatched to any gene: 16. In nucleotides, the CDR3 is TGTGCCAGCAGTACTGGGCTCTGGACTAGCGGGGGGGCCCCCGACAATGAGCAGTTCTTC. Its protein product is CASSTGLWTSGGAPDNEQFF.